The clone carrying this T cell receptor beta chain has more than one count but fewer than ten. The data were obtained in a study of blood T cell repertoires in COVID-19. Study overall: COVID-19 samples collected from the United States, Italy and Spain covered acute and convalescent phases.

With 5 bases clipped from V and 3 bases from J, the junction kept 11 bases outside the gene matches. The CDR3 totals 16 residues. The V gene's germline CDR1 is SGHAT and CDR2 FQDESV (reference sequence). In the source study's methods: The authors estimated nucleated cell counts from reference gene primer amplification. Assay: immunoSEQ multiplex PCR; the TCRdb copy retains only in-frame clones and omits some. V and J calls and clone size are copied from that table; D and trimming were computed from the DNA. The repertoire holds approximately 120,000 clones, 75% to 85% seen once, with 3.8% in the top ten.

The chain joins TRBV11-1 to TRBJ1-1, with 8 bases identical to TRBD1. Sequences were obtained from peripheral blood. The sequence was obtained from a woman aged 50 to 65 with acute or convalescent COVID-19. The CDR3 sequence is CASSPGTGELYTEAFF. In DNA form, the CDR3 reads TGTGCCAGCAGCCCCGGGACAGGAGAACTGTACACTGAAGCTTTCTTT.